Listed here is a single TCR beta chain. This may stem from a read error, because a much larger clone lies one nucleotide away. The sample comes from a study of T cells in Graves' hyperthyroidism and ophthalmopathy. The CDR3 regions of TCR beta were amplified from RNA transcripts. When the TCR CDR3 underwent first-round RT-PCR, the HTBI primer set was used. TCRdb re-analysed the multiplex PCR reads in MiXCR, keeping a single row per CDR3 protein. The sample consists of about 680,000 distinct CDR3 sequences, approximately 36% of them appearing once. Germline CDR1 and CDR2: LGHNT and FRNRAP. The CDR3 has 15 amino acids.

Sequencing was performed on blood. This clonotype was sampled from a middle-aged woman with Graves' hyperthyroidism. The rearrangement joins TRBV12-5 to TRBJ2-7; TRBD1 aligns across 9 bases. DNA of the CDR3: TGTGCCAGCAGTTTACAGACAGGGGGGGATGGCGAGCAGTACTTC. Amino acids: CASSLQTGGDGEQYF.